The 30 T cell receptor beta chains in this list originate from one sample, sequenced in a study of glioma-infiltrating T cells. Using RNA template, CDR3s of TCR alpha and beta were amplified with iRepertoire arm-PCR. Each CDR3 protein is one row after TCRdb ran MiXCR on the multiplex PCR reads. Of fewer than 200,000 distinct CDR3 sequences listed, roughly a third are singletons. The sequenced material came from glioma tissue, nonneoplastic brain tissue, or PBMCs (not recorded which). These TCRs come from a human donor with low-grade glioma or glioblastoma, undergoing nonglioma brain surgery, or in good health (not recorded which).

The CDR3 loop is CASRTLAGQFTEAFF. CDR3 sequence (DNA): TGTGCCAGCAGGACCCTAGCGGGACAGTTCACTGAAGCTTTCTTT. The chain carries TRBV28 and TRBJ1-1; 7 bases are shared with TRBD1. CDR1 and CDR2 from the germline V gene are MDHEN and SYDVKM. V lost 6 bases, J lost 4 bases, and 11 bases stayed unmatched. The CDR3 length is 15 residues.

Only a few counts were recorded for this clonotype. The CDR3 region is CASSQGGLAGDTQYF. The CDR3 region has the DNA TGCGCCAGCAGCCAGGGGGGACTAGCGGGCGATACGCAGTATTTT. The chain couples TRBV4-3 to TRBJ2-3; 12 positions match TRBD2. This CDR3 spans 15 amino acids. After removal of 3 bases from V and 6 bases from J, the junction contained 4 bases not matched to a gene. Looked up from germline, CDR1 is LGHNA and CDR2 is YSLEER.

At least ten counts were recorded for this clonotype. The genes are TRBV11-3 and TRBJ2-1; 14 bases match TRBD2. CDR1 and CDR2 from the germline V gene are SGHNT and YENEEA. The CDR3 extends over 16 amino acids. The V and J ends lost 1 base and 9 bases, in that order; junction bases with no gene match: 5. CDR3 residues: CASSLGLAGGGGEQFF. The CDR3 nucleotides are TGTGCCAGCAGCTTAGGACTAGCGGGAGGGGGAGGTGAGCAGTTCTTC.

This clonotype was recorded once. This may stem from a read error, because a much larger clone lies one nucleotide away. Here the CDR3 reads CATSGGPGPAKNIQYF. The CDR3 DNA reads TGTGCCACCAGCGGGGGTCCGGGCCCAGCCAAAAACATTCAGTACTTC. This chain connects TRBV15 to TRBJ2-4; D tentatively reads TRBD1 or TRBD2 (5 bases each). The V end lost 5 bases, the J end lost 0 bases, and 14 bases lay between the germline ends. The CDR3 covers 16 residues. The germline CDR1 and CDR2 sequences are LNHNV and YYDKDF (reference sequence).

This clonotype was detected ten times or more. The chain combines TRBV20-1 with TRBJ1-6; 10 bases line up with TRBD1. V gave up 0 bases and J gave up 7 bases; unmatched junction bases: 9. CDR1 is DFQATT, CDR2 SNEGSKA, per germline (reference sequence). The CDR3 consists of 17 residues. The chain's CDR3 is CSARDVLTGGANSPLHF. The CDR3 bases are TGCAGTGCTAGAGATGTCCTGACAGGGGGCGCGAATTCACCCCTCCACTTT.

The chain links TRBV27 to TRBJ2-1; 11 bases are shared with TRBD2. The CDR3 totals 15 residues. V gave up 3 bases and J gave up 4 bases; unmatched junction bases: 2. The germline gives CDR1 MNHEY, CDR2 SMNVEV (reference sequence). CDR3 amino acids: CASSFSGRGYNEQFF. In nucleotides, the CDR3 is TGTGCCAGCAGTTTTAGCGGGAGGGGTTACAATGAGCAGTTCTTC.

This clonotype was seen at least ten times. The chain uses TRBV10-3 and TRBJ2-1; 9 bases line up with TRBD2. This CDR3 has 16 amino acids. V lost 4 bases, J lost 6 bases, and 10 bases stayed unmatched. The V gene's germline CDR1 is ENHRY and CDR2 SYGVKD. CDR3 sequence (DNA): TGTGCCATCAGTGCTCCCGGGACTAGCATACCCAATGAGCAGTTCTTC. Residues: CAISAPGTSIPNEQFF.

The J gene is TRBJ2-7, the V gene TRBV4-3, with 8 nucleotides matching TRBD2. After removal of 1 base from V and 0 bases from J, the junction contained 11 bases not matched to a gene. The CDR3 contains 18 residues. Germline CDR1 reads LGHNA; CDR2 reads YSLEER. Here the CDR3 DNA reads TGCGCCAGCAGCCAAGCCGGGACTAGAGGGCCGAGCTCCTACGAGCAGTACTTC. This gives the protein CASSQAGTRGPSSYEQYF.

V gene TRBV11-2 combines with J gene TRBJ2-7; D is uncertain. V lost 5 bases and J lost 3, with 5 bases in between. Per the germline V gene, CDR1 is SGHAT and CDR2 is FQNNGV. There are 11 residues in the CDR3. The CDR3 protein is CASSENYEQYF. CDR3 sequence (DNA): TGTGCCAGCAGCGAAAACTACGAGCAGTACTTC.

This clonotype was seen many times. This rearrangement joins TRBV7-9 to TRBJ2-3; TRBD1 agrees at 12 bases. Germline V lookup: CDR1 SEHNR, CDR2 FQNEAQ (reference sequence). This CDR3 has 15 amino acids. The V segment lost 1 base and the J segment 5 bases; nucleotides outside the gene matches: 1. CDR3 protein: CASSLGDRGRDTQYF. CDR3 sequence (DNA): TGTGCCAGCAGCTTAGGGGACAGGGGGCGAGATACGCAGTATTTT. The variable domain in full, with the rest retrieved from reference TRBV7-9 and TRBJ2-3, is DTGVSQNPRHKITKRGQNVTFRCDPISEHNRLYWYRQTLGQGPEFLTYFQNEAQLEKSRLLSDRFSAERPKGSFSTLEIQRTEQGDSAMYLCASSLGDRGRDTQYFGPGTRLTVL.

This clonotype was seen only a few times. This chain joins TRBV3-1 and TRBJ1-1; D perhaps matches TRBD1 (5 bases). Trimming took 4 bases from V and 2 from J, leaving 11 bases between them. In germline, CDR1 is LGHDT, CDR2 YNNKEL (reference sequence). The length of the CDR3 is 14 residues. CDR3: CASSLRDGNTEAFF. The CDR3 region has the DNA TGTGCCAGCAGCCTTCGGGACGGAAACACTGAAGCTTTCTTT.

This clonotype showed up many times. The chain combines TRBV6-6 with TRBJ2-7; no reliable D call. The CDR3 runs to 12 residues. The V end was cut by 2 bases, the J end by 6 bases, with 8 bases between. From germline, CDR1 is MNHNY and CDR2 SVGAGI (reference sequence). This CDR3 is CASSYPELEQYF. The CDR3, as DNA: TGTGCCAGCAGTTACCCGGAGCTCGAGCAGTACTTC.

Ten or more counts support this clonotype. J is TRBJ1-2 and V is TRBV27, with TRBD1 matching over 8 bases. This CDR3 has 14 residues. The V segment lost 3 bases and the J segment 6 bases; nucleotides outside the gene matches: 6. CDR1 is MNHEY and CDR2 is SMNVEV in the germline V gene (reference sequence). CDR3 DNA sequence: TGTGCCAGCAGTTTCGGTAACAGGGGGAATGGCTACACCTTC. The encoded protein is CASSFGNRGNGYTF.

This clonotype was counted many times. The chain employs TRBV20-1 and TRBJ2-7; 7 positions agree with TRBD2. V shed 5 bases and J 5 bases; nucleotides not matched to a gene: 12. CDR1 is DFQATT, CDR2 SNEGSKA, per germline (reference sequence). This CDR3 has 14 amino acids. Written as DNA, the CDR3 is TGCAGTGCTCCGGCCCGGCGGGAGATCGACGAGCAGTACTTC. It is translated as CSAPARREIDEQYF.

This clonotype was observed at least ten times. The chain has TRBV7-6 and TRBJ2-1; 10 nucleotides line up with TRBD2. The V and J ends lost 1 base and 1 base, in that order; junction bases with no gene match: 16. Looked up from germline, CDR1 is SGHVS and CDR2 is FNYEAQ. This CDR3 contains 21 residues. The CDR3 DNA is TGTGCCAGCAGCTTAGGGGGCCGACGGACAGCGGGAGGGAATTCCTACAATGAGCAGTTCTTC. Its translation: CASSLGGRRTAGGNSYNEQFF.

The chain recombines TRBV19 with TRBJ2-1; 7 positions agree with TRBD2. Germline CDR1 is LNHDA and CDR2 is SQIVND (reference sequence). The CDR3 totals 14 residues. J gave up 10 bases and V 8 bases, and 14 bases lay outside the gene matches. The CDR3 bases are TGTGCCAGTCGTGTTCGGGAGGCTGCCGGAGAGCAGTTCTTC. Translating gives CASRVREAAGEQFF. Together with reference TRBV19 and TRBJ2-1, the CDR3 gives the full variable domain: DGGITQSPKYLFRKEGQNVTLSCEQNLNHDAMYWYRQDPGQGLRLIYYSQIVNDFQKGDIAEGYSVSREKKESFPLTVTSAQKNPTAFYLCASRVREAAGEQFFGPGTRLTVL.

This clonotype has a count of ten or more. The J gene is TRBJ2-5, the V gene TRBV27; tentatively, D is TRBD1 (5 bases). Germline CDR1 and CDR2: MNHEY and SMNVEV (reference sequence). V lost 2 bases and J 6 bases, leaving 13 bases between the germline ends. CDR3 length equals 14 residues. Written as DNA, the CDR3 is TGTGCCAGCAGTTTAAATCTGTCAGGGAAGACCCAGTACTTC. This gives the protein CASSLNLSGKTQYF.

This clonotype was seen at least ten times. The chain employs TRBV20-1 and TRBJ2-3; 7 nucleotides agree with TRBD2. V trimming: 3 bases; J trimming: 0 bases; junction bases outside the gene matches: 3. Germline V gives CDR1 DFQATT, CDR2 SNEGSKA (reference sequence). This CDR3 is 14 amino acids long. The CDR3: CSASRDYSTDTQYF. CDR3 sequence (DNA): TGCAGTGCTAGTCGGGACTACAGCACAGATACGCAGTATTTT.

The CDR3 region is CASSQDSALAQDTQYF. In DNA, the CDR3 is TGCGCCAGCAGCCAAGATTCCGCCCTAGCTCAGGATACGCAGTATTTT. The rearrangement links TRBV4-1 to TRBJ2-3, with D possibly matching TRBD2 (5 bases). Germline V gives CDR1 MGHRA, CDR2 YSYEKL. The CDR3 is made up of 16 amino acids. The V end lost 0 bases, the J end lost 6 bases, and 16 bases lay between the germline ends.

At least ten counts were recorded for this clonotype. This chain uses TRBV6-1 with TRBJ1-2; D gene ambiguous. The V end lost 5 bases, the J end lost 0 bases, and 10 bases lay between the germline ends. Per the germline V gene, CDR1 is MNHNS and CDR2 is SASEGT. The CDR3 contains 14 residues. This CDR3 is CASSFSGTNYGYTF. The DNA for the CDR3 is TGTGCCAGCAGTTTCTCCGGGACTAACTATGGCTACACCTTC.

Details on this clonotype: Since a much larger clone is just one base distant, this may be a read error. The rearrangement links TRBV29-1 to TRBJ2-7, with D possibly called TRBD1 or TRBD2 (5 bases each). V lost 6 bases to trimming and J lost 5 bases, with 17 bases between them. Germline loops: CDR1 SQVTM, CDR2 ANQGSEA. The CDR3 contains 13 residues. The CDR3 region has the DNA TGCAGCGTGACGGGACCCTCAACCGACGAGCAGTACTTC. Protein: CSVTGPSTDEQYF.

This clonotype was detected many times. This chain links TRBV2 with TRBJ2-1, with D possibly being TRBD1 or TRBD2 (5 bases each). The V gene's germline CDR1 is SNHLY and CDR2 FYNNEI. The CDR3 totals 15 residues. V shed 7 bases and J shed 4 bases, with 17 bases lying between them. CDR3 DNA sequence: TGTGCCAGCATCCTCCGGGACGGAGCTTACAATGAGCAGTTCTTC. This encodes CASILRDGAYNEQFF.

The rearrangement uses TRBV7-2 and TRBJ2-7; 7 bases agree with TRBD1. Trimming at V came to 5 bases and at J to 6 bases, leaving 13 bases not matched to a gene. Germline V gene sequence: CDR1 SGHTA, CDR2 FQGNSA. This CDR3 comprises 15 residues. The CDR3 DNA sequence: TGTGCCAGCAGCCCCCGGGACAGACATGGAGGCGAGCAGTACTTC. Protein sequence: CASSPRDRHGGEQYF.

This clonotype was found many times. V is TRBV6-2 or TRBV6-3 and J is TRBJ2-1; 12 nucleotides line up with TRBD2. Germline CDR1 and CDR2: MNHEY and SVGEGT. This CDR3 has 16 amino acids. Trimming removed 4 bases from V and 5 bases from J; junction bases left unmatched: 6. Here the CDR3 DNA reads TGTGCCAGCAGTTGGCCCGGACTAGCGGGACACAATGAGCAGTTCTTC. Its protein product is CASSWPGLAGHNEQFF.

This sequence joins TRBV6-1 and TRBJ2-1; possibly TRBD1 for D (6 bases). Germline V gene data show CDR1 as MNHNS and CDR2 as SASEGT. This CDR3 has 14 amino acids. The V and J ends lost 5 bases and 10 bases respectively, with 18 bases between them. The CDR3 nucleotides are TGTGCCAGCAGTCGACAGGTCCTTCTCTACGAGCAGTTCTTC. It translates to CASSRQVLLYEQFF.

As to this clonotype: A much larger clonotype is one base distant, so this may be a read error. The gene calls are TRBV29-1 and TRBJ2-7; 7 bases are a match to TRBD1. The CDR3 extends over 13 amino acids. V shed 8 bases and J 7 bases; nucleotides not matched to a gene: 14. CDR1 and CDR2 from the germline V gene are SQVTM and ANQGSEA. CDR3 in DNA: TGCAGCCCCTCCGCCCGACAGGGTAGAGAGCAGTACTTC. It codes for CSPSARQGREQYF.

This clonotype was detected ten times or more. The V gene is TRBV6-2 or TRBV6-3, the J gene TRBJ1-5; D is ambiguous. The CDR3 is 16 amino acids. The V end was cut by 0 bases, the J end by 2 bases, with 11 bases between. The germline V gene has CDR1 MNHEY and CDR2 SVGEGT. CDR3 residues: CASSYSGMMGNQPQHF. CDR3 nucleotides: TGTGCCAGCAGTTACTCAGGAATGATGGGCAATCAGCCCCAGCATTTT.

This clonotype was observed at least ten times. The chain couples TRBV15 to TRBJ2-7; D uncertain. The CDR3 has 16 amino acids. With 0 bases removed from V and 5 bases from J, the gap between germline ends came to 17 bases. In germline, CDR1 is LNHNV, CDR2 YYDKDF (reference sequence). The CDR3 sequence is CATSRELGRPLNEQYF. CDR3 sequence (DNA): TGTGCCACCAGCAGAGAACTGGGCAGACCCCTAAACGAGCAGTACTTC.

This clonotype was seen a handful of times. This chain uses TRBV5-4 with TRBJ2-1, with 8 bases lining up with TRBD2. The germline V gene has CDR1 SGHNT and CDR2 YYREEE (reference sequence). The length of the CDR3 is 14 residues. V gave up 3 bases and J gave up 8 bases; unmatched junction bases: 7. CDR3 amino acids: CASSYTGLDDEQFF. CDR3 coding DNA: TGTGCCAGCAGCTACACGGGACTAGACGATGAGCAGTTCTTC.

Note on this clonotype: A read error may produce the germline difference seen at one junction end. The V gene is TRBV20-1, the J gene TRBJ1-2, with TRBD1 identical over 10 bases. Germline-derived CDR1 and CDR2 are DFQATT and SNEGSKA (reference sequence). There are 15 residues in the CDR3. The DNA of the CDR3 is TGCCGTGCTAGTTCGACCGGGACAGGGGACTATGGCTCCACCTTC. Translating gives CRASSTGTGDYGSTF.